These T cell receptor beta chains were read from a single sample in a study of response to subunit inactivated influenza vaccine. TCRdb reprocessed the RT-PCR reads via MiXCR and lists one record per CDR3 protein. The sample consists of 500,000 to 600,000 distinct CDR3 sequences, approximately 12% of them appearing once. Here the sequenced sample was PBMCs from blood, taken more than 35 days after vaccination. Receptors originate from a man between 45 and 60 years old who received an inactivated influenza vaccine. CDR3s include the opening cysteine and the closing phenylalanine or tryptophan. The D gene is left open where the match is weak. Only part of the rows carry a size: once, few, many, or a class if the clone is expanded.

TRBV20-1	-	14	few	TRBJ2-4	TGCAGTGCTACCGTTCCGGATAGGGTCAACATTCAGTACTTC	CSATVPDRVNIQYF
TRBV12-3/TRBV12-4	-	12	few	TRBJ1-2	TGTGCCAGCAGTTTAGAGGCAGGGGGCTACACCTTC	CASSLEAGGYTF
TRBV27	-	14	-	TRBJ2-7	TGTGCCAGCAGCAAACAGGGCCTTGCCTACGAGCAGTACTTC	CASSKQGLAYEQYF
TRBV5-1	-	15	-	TRBJ1-1	TGCGCCAGCAGCTTCCGGGACGGCGTGAACACTGAAGCTTTCTTT	CASSFRDGVNTEAFF
TRBV29-1	TRBD1	15	-	TRBJ2-5	TGCAGCGTTGAAGGTTGGGACAGGGGTTTGGAGACCCAGTACTTC	CSVEGWDRGLETQYF
TRBV21-1	-	16	-	TRBJ2-6	TGTGCCAGCAGCCGGTTAGGGTCCTCTGGGGCCAACGTCCTGACTTTC	CASSRLGSSGANVLTF
TRBV29-1	TRBD1	13	few	TRBJ2-5	TGCAGCGGGAACTACAGGGGTCGAGAGACCCAGTACTTC	CSGNYRGRETQYF
TRBV7-2	-	15	-	TRBJ1-1	TGTGCCAGCAGCTTAGAAAGGGCGGGTTACACTGAAGCTTTCTTT	CASSLERAGYTEAFF
TRBV7-8	TRBD1	14	few	TRBJ2-1	TGTGCCAGCAGCCGACAGGGGGTCGGCCATGAGCAGTTCTTC	CASSRQGVGHEQFF
TRBV11-2	-	16	many	TRBJ2-1	TGTGCCAGCAGCAACGACATTTCTGGTCATCGGGATGAGCAGTTCTTC	CASSNDISGHRDEQFF
TRBV18	-	14	-	TRBJ2-3	TGTGCCAGCTCACGCTCTACAGGTTGGGATACGCAGTATTTT	CASSRSTGWDTQYF
TRBV4-1	-	18	few	TRBJ1-4	TGCGCCAGCAGCCTGGGGCAGAGTAGGATTGGGACTAATGAAAAACTGTTTTTT	CASSLGQSRIGTNEKLFF
TRBV20-1	-	14	-	TRBJ2-7	TGCAGTGCTAGAGATCCCACAGGGTCCTACGAGCAGTACTTC	CSARDPTGSYEQYF
TRBV28	-	15	-	TRBJ2-2	TGTGCCAGCAGTCGAGCTAGCAAGTGGCCCGGGGAGCTGTTTTTT	CASSRASKWPGELFF
TRBV6-2/TRBV6-3	-	11	-	TRBJ2-1	TGTGCCAGCAGTCCCGCCGTCGAGCAGTTCTTC	CASSPAVEQFF
TRBV4-3	-	18	few	TRBJ1-2	TGCGCCAGCAGCCAAGACTCGGGGGGTACCATCATTAACTATGGCTACACCTTC	CASSQDSGGTIINYGYTF
TRBV29-1	-	16	few	TRBJ2-1	TGCAGCGTCGACTACCGGGGGACAGCGAGGAACAATGAGCAGTTCTTC	CSVDYRGTARNNEQFF
TRBV9	-	12	-	TRBJ2-7	TGTGCCAGCAGCCCGAACGGCTTCGAGCAGTACTTC	CASSPNGFEQYF